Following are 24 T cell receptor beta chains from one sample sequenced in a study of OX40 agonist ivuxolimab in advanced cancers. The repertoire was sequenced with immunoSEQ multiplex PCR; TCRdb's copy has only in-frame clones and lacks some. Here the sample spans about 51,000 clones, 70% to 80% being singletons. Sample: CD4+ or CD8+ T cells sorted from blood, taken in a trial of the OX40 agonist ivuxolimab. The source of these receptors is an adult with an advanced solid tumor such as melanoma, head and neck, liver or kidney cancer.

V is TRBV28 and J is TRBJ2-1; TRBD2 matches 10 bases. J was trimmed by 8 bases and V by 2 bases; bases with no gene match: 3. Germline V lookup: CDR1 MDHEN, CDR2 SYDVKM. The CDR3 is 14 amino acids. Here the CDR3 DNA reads TGTGCCAGCAGTTTAAGCGGGGGGGGACATGAGCAGTTCTTC. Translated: CASSLSGGGHEQFF.

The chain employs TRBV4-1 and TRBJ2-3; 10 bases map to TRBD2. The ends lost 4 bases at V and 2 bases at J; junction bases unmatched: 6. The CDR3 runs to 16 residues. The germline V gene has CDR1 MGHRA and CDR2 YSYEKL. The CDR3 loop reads CASSRPSGSSTDTQYF. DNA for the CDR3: TGCGCCAGCAGCCGACCTAGCGGGAGTTCCACAGATACGCAGTATTTT.

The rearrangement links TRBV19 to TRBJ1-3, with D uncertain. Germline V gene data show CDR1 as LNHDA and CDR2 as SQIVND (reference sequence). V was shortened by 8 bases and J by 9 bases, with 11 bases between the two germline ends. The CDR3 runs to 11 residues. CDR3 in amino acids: CASSAWFTIYF. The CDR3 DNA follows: TGTGCCAGTTCCGCGTGGTTCACCATATATTTT.

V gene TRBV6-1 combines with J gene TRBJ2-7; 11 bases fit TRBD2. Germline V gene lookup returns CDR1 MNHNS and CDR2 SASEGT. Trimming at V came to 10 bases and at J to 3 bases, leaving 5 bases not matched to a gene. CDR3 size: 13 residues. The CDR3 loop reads CATHTSGGYEQYF. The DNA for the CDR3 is TGTGCCACCCACACTAGCGGGGGCTACGAGCAGTACTTC.

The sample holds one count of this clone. For the CDR3, the DNA is TGTGCCAGCAGCTCAGACAGGAATTATAATTCACCCCTCCACTTT. The encoded protein is CASSSDRNYNSPLHF. This chain connects TRBV9 to TRBJ1-6; tentatively, D is TRBD1 (6 bases). The CDR3 spans 15 residues. Per the germline V gene, CDR1 is SGDLS and CDR2 is YYNGEE. V shed 4 bases and J shed 4 bases, with 12 bases lying between them.

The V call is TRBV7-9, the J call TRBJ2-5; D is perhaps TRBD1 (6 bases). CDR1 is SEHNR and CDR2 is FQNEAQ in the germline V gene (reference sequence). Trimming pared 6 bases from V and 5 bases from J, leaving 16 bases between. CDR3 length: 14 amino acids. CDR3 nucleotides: TGTGCCAGCAGTTCTGGACAGCTTAGGGAGACCCAGTACTTC. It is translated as CASSSGQLRETQYF.

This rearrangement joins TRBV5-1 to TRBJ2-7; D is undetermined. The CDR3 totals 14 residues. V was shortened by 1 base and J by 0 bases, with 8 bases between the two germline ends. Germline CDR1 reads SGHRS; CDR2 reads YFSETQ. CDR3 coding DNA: TGCGCCAGCAGCTTGCTTTCGAGCTCCTACGAGCAGTACTTC. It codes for CASSLLSSSYEQYF. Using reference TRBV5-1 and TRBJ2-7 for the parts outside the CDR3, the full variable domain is KAGVTQTPRYLIKTRGQQVTLSCSPISGHRSVSWYQQTPGQGLQFLFEYFSETQRNKGNFPGRFSGRQFSNSRSEMNVSTLELGDSALYLCASSLLSSSYEQYFGPGTRLTVT.

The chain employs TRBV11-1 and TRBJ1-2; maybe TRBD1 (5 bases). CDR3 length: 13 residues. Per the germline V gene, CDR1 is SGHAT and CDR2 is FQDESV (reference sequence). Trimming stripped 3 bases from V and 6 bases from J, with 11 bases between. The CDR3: CASSFWGSDGYTF. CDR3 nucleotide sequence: TGTGCCAGCAGCTTTTGGGGGTCCGATGGCTACACCTTC.

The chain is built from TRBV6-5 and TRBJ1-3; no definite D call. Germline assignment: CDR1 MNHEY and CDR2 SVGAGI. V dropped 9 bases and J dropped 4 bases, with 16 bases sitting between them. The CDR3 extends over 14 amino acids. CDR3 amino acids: CASTRDARGNTIYF. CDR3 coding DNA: TGTGCCAGTACGAGGGATGCCCGCGGAAACACCATATATTTT.

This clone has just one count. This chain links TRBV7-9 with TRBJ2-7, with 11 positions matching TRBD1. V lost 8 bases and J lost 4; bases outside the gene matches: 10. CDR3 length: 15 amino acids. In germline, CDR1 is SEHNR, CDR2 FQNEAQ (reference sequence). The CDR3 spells CASQSPGQGAYEQYF. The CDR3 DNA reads TGTGCCAGCCAGTCCCCAGGACAGGGGGCTTACGAGCAGTACTTC.

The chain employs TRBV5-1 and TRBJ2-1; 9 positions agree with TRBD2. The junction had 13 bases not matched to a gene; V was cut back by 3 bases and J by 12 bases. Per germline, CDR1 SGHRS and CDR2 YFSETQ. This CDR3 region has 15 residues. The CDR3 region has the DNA TGCGCCAGCAGCTCGGCGGCGGGAGGGCCTATCCGGCAGTTCTTC. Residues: CASSSAAGGPIRQFF. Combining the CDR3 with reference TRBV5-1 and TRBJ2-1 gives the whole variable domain KAGVTQTPRYLIKTRGQQVTLSCSPISGHRSVSWYQQTPGQGLQFLFEYFSETQRNKGNFPGRFSGRQFSNSRSEMNVSTLELGDSALYLCASSSAAGGPIRQFFGPGTRLTVL.

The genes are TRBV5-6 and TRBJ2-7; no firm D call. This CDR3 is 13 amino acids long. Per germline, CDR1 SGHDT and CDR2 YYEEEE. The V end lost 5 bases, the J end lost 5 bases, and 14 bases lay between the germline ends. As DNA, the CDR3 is TGTGCCAGCAGACGTTGGGTCCCGGACGAGCAGTACTTC. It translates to CASRRWVPDEQYF.

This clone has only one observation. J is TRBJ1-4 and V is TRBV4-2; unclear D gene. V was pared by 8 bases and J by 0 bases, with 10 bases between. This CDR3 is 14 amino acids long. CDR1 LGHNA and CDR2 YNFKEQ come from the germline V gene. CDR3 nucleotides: TGTGCCAGCCGTCGGGATACAACTAATGAAAAACTGTTTTTT. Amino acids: CASRRDTTNEKLFF.

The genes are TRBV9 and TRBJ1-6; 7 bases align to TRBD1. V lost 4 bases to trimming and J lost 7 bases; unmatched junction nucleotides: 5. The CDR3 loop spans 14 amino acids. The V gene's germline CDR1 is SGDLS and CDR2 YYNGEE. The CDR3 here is CASSSRQGNSPLHF. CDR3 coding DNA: TGTGCCAGCAGCTCCAGACAGGGAAATTCACCCCTCCACTTT.

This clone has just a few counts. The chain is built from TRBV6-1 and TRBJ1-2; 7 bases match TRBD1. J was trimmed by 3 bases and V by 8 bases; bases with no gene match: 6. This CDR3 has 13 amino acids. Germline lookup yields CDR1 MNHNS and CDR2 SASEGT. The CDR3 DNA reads TGTGCCAGCGACAGGGTGAAAGACTATGGCTACACCTTC. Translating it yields CASDRVKDYGYTF.

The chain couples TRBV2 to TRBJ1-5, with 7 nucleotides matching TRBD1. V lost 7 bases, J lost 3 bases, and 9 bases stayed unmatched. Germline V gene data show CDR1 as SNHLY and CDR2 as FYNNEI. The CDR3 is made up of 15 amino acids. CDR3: CASTLGQVNNQPQHF. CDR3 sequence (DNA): TGTGCCAGCACCCTAGGACAGGTCAACAATCAGCCCCAGCATTTT. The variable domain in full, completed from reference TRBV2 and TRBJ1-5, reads EPEVTQTPSHQVTQMGQEVILRCVPISNHLYFYWYRQILGQKVEFLVSFYNNEISEKSEIFDDQFSVERPDGSNFTLKIRSTKLEDSAMYFCASTLGQVNNQPQHFGDGTRLSIL.

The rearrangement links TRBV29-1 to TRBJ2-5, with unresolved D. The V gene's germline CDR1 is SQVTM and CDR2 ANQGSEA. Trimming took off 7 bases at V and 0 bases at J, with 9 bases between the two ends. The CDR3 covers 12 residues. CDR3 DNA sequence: TGCAGCGCCAGCAACAACCAAGAGACCCAGTACTTC. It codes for CSASNNQETQYF.

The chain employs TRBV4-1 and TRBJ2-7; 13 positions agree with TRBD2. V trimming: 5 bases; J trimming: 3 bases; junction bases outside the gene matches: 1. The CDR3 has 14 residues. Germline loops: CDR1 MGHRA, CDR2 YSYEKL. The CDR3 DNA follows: TGCGCCAGCAGCGGGACTAGCGGGAACTACGAGCAGTACTTC. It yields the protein CASSGTSGNYEQYF.

CDR3 sequence: CASSVSRGNQPQHF. CDR3 nucleotides: TGTGCCAGCAGTGTCTCCAGGGGCAATCAGCCCCAGCATTTT. V gene TRBV2 combines with J gene TRBJ1-5; tentative D call: TRBD1 (5 bases). V was clipped by 4 bases and J by 2 bases, with 9 bases between them. In germline, CDR1 is SNHLY, CDR2 FYNNEI. CDR3 size: 14 residues.

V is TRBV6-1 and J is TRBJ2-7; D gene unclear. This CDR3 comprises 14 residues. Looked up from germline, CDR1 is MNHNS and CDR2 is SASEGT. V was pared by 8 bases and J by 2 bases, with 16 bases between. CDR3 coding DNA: TGTGCCAGCGTCCGCACCGGACGGACCTACGAGCAGTACTTC. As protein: CASVRTGRTYEQYF.

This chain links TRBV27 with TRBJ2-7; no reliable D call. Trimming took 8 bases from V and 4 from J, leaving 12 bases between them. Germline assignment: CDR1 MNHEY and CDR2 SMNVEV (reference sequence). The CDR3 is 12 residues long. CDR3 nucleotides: TGTGCCAGCGTAGGTCGGCAGTACGAGCAGTACTTC. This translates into CASVGRQYEQYF.

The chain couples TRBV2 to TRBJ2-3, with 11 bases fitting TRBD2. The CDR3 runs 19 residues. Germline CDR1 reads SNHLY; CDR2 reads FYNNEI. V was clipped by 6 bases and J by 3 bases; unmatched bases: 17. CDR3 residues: CASSPALAGGKGGTDTQYF. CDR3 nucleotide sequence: TGTGCCAGCAGCCCCGCGCTAGCGGGAGGTAAGGGCGGGACAGATACGCAGTATTTT.

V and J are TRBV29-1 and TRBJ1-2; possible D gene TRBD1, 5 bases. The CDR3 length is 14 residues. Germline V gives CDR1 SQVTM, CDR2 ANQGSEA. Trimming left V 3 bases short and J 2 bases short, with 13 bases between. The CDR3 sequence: CSVESFRQNYGYTF. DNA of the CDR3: TGCAGCGTTGAGTCTTTCAGACAGAACTATGGCTACACCTTC.

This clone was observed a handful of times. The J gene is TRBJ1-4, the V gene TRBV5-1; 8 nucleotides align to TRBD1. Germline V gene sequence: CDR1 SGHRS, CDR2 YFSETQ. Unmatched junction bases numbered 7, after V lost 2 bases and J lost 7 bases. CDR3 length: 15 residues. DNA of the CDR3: TGCGCCAGCAGCTTTACCAGGGGGCAAGGTGAAAAACTGTTTTTT. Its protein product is CASSFTRGQGEKLFF.